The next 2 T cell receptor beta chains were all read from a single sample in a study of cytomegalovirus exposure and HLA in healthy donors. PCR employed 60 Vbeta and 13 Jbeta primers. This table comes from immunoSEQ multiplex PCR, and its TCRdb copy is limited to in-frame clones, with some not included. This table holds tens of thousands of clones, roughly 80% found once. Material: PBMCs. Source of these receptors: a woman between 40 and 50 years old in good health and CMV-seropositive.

The CDR3 loop reads CASSLAELAVAKNIQYF. As DNA, the CDR3 is TGTGCCAGCAGCTTAGCCGAGTTAGCGGTAGCCAAAAACATTCAGTACTTC. V is TRBV11-2 and J is TRBJ2-4, with D perhaps TRBD2 (6 bases). With 1 base removed from V and 0 bases from J, the gap between germline ends came to 13 bases. This CDR3 has 17 residues. The V gene's germline CDR1 is SGHAT and CDR2 FQNNGV.

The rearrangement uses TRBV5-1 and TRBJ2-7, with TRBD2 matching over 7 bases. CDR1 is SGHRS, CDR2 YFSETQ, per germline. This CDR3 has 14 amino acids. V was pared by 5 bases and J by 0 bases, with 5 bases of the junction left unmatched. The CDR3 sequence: CASRVGTISYEQYF. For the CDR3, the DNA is TGCGCCAGCAGGGTGGGGACTATCTCCTACGAGCAGTACTTC.